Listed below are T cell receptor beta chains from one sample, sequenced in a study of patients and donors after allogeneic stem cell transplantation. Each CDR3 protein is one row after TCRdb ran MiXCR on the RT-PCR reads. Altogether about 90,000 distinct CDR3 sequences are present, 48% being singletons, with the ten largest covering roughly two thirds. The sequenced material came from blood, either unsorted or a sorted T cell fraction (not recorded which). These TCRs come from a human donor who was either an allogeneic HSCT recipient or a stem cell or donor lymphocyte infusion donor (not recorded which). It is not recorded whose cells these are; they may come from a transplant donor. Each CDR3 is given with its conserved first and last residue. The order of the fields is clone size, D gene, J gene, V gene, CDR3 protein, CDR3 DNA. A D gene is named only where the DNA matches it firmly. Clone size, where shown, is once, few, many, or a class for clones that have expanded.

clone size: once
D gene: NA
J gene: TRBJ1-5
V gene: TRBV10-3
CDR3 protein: CAISPGGGSNQPQHF
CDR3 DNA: TGTGCCATCAGTCCTGGGGGTGGAAGCAATCAGCCCCAGCATTTT

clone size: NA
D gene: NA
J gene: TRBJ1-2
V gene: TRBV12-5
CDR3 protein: CASGPADRNYGYTF
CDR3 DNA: TGTGCTAGTGGACCCGCGGACAGAAACTATGGCTACACCTTC

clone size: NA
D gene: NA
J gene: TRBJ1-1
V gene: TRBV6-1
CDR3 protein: CASSGQMNTEAFF
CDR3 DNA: TGTGCCAGCAGTGGGCAGATGAACACTGAAGCTTTCTTT

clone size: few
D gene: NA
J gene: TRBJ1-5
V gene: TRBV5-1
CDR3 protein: CASSLTGFDQPQHF
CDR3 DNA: TGCGCCAGCAGCCTAACAGGCTTTGATCAGCCCCAGCATTTT

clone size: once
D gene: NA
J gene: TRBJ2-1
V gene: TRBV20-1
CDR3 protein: CSASEGPYNEQFF
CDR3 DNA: TGCAGTGCCTCGGAGGGCCCCTACAATGAGCAGTTCTTC

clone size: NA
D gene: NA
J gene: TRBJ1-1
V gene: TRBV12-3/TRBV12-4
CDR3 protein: CATLVLPRALVPEAFF
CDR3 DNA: TGTGCCACCTTGGTTCTACCGCGGGCTCTCGTCCCTGAAGCTTTCTTT

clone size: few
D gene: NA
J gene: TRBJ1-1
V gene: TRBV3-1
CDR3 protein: CASSRGRNTEAFF
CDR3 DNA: TGTGCCAGCAGCCGAGGACGGAACACTGAAGCTTTCTTT

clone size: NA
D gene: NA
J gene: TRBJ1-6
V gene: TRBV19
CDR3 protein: CASSGPTSSPLHF
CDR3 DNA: TGTGCCAGTAGTGGTCCGACTAGTTCACCCCTCCACTTT

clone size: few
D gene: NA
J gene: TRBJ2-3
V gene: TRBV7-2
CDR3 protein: CASSSTREDTQYF
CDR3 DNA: TGTGCCAGCAGCTCGACTAGGGAAGATACGCAGTATTTT

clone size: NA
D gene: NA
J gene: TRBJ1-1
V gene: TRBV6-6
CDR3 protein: CASSSRPMNTEAFF
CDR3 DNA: TGTGCCAGCAGTTCACGACCCATGAACACTGAAGCTTTCTTT

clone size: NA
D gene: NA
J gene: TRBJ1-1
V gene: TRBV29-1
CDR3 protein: CSVEPRGNTEAFF
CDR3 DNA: TGCAGCGTCGAGCCCAGGGGAAACACTGAAGCTTTCTTT